The sequence of this TCR beta chain was determined in a study of technical replicates of blood from a few donors (dated by TCRdb to the late 2010s). Note on this clone: It has no known antigen specificity. No per-base quality is available; no much larger clone lies one base away.

Library preparation used the immunoSEQ multiplex PCR assay. Imported from immuneACCESS, the table was reduced by TCRdb to in-frame sequences with V and J called. These copies leave out some clones; in studies compared against another copy, an unresolved V gene accounts for under half, and the cause of the remainder is not known. The table for this sample lists about 56,000 clones; around 93% of them were counted only once. More than 4% of the sample rests with the top ten. The specimen sequenced was PBMCs. This receptor was obtained from a human donor in good health. Some clones in this sample may be carry-over from other donors' samples.

The nucleotide sequence is TGTGCCAGCAGCTCACAGGGGGCGAGTGGCTACACCTTC. Its protein product is CASSSQGASGYTF. The rearrangement joined TRBV27 to TRBJ1-2, with 9 junctional bases fitting TRBD1. From V the trimming removes 6 bases and from J it removes 7 bases, while the gene matches leave 6 bases of the junction unaccounted for. Reading the germline V gene (reference sequence) gives CDR1 MNHEY and CDR2 SMNVEV. Including the terminal cysteine and phenylalanine, the CDR3 comprises 13 residues. Just CDR3 DNA is preserved here, 39 bases in frame from base 1.